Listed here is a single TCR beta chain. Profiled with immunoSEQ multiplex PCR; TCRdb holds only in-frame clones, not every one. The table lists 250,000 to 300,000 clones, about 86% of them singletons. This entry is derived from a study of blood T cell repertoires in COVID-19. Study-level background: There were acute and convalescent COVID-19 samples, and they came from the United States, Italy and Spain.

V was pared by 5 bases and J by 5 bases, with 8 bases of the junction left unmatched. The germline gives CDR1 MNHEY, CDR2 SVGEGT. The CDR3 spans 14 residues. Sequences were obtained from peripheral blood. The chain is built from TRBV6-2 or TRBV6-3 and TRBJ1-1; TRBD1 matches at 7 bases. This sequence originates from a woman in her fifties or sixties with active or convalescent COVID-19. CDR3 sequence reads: CASSLTGVGTEAFF. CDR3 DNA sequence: TGTGCCAGCAGTCTCACAGGGGTTGGGACTGAAGCTTTCTTT.